This record covers a single TCR beta chain. Its antigen remains unknown. The data stem from a study of post-analysis software for immune sequencing data. Study context: The disease courses covered relapsing-remitting, secondary progressive and progressive-relapsing multiple sclerosis. Findings and caveats of the study: F measure showed strong co-clustering of same-batch samples. Among roughly 5 TRBV segments more frequent in patients than controls were TRBV5-6, TRBV5-1 and TRBV20-1. Among multiple sclerosis patients, normalized Chao1 diversity was significantly below that of controls.

Built from TCR beta cDNA, the libraries had unique molecular identifiers in them. TCRdb independently ran MiXCR on the PCR reads; one entry per CDR3 protein. The sample includes 430,000 or so distinct CDR3 sequences, 30% to 45% of them seen just once. Trimming took off 0 bases at V and 0 bases at J, with 16 bases between the two ends. The CDR3 extends over 18 amino acids. Germline V gene lookup returns CDR1 LGHDT and CDR2 YNNKEL (reference sequence). The clonotype was recovered from a girl aged 2-10 years with multiple sclerosis. Sequenced input: blood. The chain couples TRBV3-1 to TRBJ2-3; D perhaps matches TRBD1 (5 bases). CDR3 DNA: TGTGCCAGCAGCCAAGAGCGTCTGTGGGGCCGAAGCACAGATACGCAGTATTTT. Amino acids: CASSQERLWGRSTDTQYF.